This entry lists 9 T cell receptor beta chains sequenced from one sample in a study of T cell responses to AZD1222 COVID-19 vaccine. The protocol was immunoSEQ multiplex PCR, while the TCRdb copy is restricted to in-frame clones and leaves out a portion. The top ten clones hold roughly a fifth of a sample with about 63,000 clones, 65% to 90% of them seen once. This specimen was peripheral blood, taken on day 0 of AZD1222 vaccination. The receptors originated from an adult in good health.

The chain combines TRBV10-3 with TRBJ1-4; D remains unclear. The V end lost 3 bases, the J end lost 8 bases, and 13 bases lay between the germline ends. Germline CDR1 reads ENHRY; CDR2 reads SYGVKD. The CDR3 loop spans 14 amino acids. The CDR3 DNA sequence: TGTGCCATCAGTGACGGTGGGCTTGAGGAAAAACTGTTTTTT. It encodes CAISDGGLEEKLFF.

The gene calls are TRBV11-1 and TRBJ2-7; 7 nucleotides align to TRBD1. Losses at the gene ends were 2 bases for V and 3 bases for J; bases not matched to a gene: 7. The CDR3 has 15 amino acids. Germline CDR1 and CDR2: SGHAT and FQDESV (reference sequence). Written as DNA, the CDR3 is TGTGCCAGCAGCTTATTCCGTGGGACAGACTACGAGCAGTACTTC. Protein: CASSLFRGTDYEQYF.

The rearrangement joins TRBV30 to TRBJ1-5; a possible D gene is TRBD1 (6 bases). The CDR3 spans 17 residues. Trimming left V 3 bases short and J 0 bases short, with 18 bases between. Germline CDR1 reads GTSNPN; CDR2 reads SVGIG (reference sequence). CDR3 loop: CAWRAEGGMLSNQPQHF. The CDR3 DNA reads as TGTGCCTGGAGGGCCGAGGGGGGGATGCTTAGCAATCAGCCCCAGCATTTT.

This chain joins TRBV30 and TRBJ1-6, with a tentative D call TRBD1 (5 bases). Germline CDR1 reads GTSNPN; CDR2 reads SVGIG (reference sequence). V gave up 5 bases and J gave up 6 bases, with 20 bases separating them. This CDR3 comprises 16 residues. DNA for the CDR3: TGTGCCTGGGGTGGACCCAACAGGTTCGTTAATTCACCCCTCCACTTT. Protein: CAWGGPNRFVNSPLHF.

The chain uses TRBV19 and TRBJ2-7; TRBD1 matches 10 bases. The CDR3 has 15 residues. Per the germline V gene, CDR1 is LNHDA and CDR2 is SQIVND (reference sequence). The junction had 6 bases not matched to a gene; V was cut back by 0 bases and J by 7 bases. The CDR3 reads CASSIDGTGALEQYF. DNA of the CDR3: TGTGCCAGTAGTATAGACGGGACAGGGGCCCTTGAGCAGTACTTC.

Here the CDR3 DNA reads TGTGCCAGCAGTGGAAGCGCCGGGGGAGGTCGTAGCAATCAGCCCCAGCATTTT. Residues: CASSGSAGGGRSNQPQHF. V gene TRBV6-1 combines with J gene TRBJ1-5, with a tentative D call TRBD1 (5 bases). V lost 4 bases and J lost 0, with 19 bases in between. There are 18 residues in the CDR3. Per the germline V gene, CDR1 is MNHNS and CDR2 is SASEGT.

This chain joins TRBV4-1 and TRBJ1-1; the D gene is possibly TRBD1 (5 bases). Per germline, CDR1 MGHRA and CDR2 YSYEKL. V was cut by 3 bases and J by 4 bases, with 15 bases left in between. This CDR3 spans 15 amino acids. The chain's CDR3 is CASSQATLRGTEAFF. The CDR3 nucleotides read TGCGCCAGCAGCCAGGCTACACTAAGGGGCACTGAAGCTTTCTTT.

This chain uses TRBV14 with TRBJ1-2; D possibly corresponds to TRBD1 (6 bases). The germline V gene has CDR1 SGHDN and CDR2 FVKESK. Trimming cost V 4 bases and J 8 bases, with 11 bases left between them. The CDR3 extends over 12 amino acids. CDR3 protein: CASSPQGYGYTF. The CDR3 bases are TGTGCCAGCAGCCCGCAGGGGTACGGCTACACCTTC.

V and J are TRBV9 and TRBJ1-4, with 7 bases fitting TRBD1. V lost 4 bases, J lost 5 bases, and 8 bases stayed unmatched. Germline CDR1 SGDLS, CDR2 YYNGEE. CDR3 length: 15 residues. CDR3 protein: CASSPRQGLNEKLFF. The DNA for the CDR3 is TGTGCCAGCAGCCCCCGACAGGGATTGAATGAAAAACTGTTTTTT.